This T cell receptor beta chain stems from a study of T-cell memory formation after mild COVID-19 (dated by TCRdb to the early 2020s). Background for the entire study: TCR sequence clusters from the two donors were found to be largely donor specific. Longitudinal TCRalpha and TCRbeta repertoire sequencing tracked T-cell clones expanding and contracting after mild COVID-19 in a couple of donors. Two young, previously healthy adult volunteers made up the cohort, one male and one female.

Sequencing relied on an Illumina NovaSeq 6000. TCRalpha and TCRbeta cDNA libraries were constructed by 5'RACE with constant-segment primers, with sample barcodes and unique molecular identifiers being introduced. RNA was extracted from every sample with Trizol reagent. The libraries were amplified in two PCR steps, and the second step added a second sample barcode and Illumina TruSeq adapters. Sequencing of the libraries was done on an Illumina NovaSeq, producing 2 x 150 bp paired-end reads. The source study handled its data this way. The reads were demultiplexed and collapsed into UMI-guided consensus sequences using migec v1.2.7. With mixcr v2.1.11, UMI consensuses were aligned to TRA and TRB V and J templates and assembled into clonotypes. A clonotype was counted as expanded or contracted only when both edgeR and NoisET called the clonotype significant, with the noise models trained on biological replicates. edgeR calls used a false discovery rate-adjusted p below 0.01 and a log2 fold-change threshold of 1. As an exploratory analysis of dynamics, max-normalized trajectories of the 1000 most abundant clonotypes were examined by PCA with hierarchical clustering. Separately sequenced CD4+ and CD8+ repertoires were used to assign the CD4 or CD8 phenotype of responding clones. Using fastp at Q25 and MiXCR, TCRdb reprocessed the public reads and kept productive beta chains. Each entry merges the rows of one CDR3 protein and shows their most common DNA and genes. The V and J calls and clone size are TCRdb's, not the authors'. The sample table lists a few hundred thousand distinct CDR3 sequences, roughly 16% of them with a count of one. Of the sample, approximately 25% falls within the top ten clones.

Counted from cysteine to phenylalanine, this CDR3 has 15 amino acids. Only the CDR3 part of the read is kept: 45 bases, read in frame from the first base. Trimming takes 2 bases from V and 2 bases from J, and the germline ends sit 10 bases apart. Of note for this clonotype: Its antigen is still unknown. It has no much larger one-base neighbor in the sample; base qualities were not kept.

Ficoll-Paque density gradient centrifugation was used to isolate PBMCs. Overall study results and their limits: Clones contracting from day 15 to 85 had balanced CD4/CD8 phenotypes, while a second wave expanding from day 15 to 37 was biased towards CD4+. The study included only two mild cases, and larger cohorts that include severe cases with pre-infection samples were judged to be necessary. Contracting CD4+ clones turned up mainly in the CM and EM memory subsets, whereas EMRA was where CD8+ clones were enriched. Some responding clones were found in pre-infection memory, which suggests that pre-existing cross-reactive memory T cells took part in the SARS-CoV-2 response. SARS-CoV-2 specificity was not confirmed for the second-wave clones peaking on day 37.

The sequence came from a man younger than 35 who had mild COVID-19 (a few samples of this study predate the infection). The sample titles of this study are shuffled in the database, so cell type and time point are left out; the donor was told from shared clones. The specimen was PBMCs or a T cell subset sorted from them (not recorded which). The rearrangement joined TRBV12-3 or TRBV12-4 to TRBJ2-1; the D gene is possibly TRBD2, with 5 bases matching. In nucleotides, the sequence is TGTGCCAGCAGTTTACCCCCCGGGGCCTACAATGAGCAGTTCTTC. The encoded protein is CASSLPPGAYNEQFF.